The 5 T cell receptor beta chains in this list originate from one sample, sequenced in a study of CD8 T cells in Susac syndrome. Reverse transcription used roughly 0.45 to 1 ug RNA and random hexamers. One entry per CDR3 protein results from TCRdb running MiXCR on the immunoSEQ multiplex PCR reads. The sample shows around 190,000 distinct CDR3 sequences, around 95% of them seen only once. Sequencing was performed on CD8+ T cells from PBMCs. These receptors all come from a human donor with multiple sclerosis.

This chain joins TRBV4-1 and TRBJ2-6, with D hard to call. The germline CDR1 and CDR2 sequences are MGHRA and YSYEKL. Trimming pared 2 bases from V and 0 bases from J, leaving 2 bases between. The CDR3 runs 14 residues. CDR3 sequence reads: CASSQISGANVLTF. The DNA of the CDR3 is TGCGCCAGCAGCCAAATCTCTGGGGCCAACGTCCTGACTTTC.

The CDR3 sequence: CASSFLAGDGDTQYF. The CDR3 DNA is TGTGCCAGCAGCTTCCTAGCGGGGGATGGAGATACGCAGTATTTT. This chain joins TRBV7-9 and TRBJ2-3, with 10 bases that match TRBD2. V shed 3 bases and J 5 bases; nucleotides not matched to a gene: 5. Germline V gives CDR1 SEHNR, CDR2 FQNEAQ (reference sequence). The CDR3 has 15 amino acids.

The chain recombines TRBV9 with TRBJ1-5, with D possibly being TRBD1 (5 bases). The germline V and J ends were trimmed by 0 bases and 4 bases, with 5 bases remaining between them. CDR1 and CDR2 (germline): SGDLS, YYNGEE. The CDR3 extends over 13 amino acids. CDR3 DNA: TGTGCCAGCAGCGTAGGACAGAATCAGCCCCAGCATTTT. It yields the protein CASSVGQNQPQHF.

The chain carries TRBV7-9 and TRBJ1-2; D unresolved. Germline lookup yields CDR1 SEHNR and CDR2 FQNEAQ (reference sequence). The CDR3 loop spans 14 amino acids. Trimming took 1 base from V and 6 from J, leaving 12 bases between them. The CDR3 DNA reads TGTGCCAGCAGCTTAGGGATCCGAACCCATGGCTACACCTTC. Its protein is CASSLGIRTHGYTF.

This rearrangement joins TRBV6-1 to TRBJ2-3; 7 positions agree with TRBD2. The trim removed 6 bases at V and 0 bases at J, leaving 12 bases unmatched. This CDR3 region has 17 residues. Germline values: CDR1 MNHNS, CDR2 SASEGT. The CDR3 loop is CASSHFRLAVSTDTQYF. Here the CDR3 DNA reads TGTGCCAGCAGCCACTTCCGGCTAGCGGTTAGCACAGATACGCAGTATTTT.